These 23 T cell receptor beta chains came from one sample sequenced in a study of cytomegalovirus exposure and HLA in healthy donors (dated 2017 in TCRdb). Library method: the immunoSEQ multiplex PCR assay. The multiplex PCR relied on a mix of 60 forward primers for TCR Vbeta segments and 13 reverse primers for TCR Jbeta segments. Not all clones reach the TCRdb copy of this immuneACCESS table, which keeps in-frame sequences only. Checked studies attribute under half of the gap to unresolved V genes and leave the rest unexplained. For this sample the table gives around 99,000 clones, of which roughly 82% were detected only once. Jointly, the top ten make up under 3.5% of the sample. Sequencing was done on a sample of PBMCs. The receptors were sampled from a man aged 25-45 years in good health and CMV-seropositive.

This rearrangement joins TRBV29-1 to TRBJ1-4, with TRBD1 matching over 11 bases. This CDR3 region has 13 residues. From germline, CDR1 is SQVTM and CDR2 ANQGSEA. The ends lost 4 bases at V and 8 bases at J; junction bases unmatched: 3. CDR3 coding DNA: TGCAGCGTTGGGGGACAGGGGGACGAAAAACTGTTTTTT. It codes for CSVGGQGDEKLFF.

The chain is built from TRBV5-1 and TRBJ1-2, with D uncertain. The CDR3 spans 14 residues. Looked up from germline, CDR1 is SGHRS and CDR2 is YFSETQ. Trimming pared 0 bases from V and 4 bases from J, leaving 10 bases between. In DNA form, the CDR3 reads TGCGCCAGCAGCTTGGCAATACCTAGCTATGGCTACACCTTC. Encoded protein: CASSLAIPSYGYTF.

The chain combines TRBV10-3 with TRBJ1-1; D is possibly TRBD1 (5 bases). The CDR3 has 14 amino acids. Trimming left V 7 bases short and J 1 base short, with 13 bases between. CDR1 and CDR2 from the germline V gene are ENHRY and SYGVKD. The CDR3 nucleotides are TGTGCCATCAAGCAGGGAAAGGGGAACACTGAAGCTTTCTTT. Translating gives CAIKQGKGNTEAFF.

The chain employs TRBV5-1 and TRBJ1-4; TRBD1 agrees at 7 bases. Germline V gives CDR1 SGHRS, CDR2 YFSETQ. J was trimmed by 8 bases and V by 3 bases; bases with no gene match: 10. The CDR3 runs 15 residues. CDR3 coding DNA: TGCGCCAGCAGCTCTCCGGACGGGACAGTCGAAAAACTGTTTTTT. It specifies CASSSPDGTVEKLFF.

The chain carries TRBV4-1 and TRBJ1-2, with 9 bases identical to TRBD1. The V gene end was trimmed by 4 bases and the J gene end by 2 bases; junction bases not matched to a gene: 5. Germline V gene data show CDR1 as MGHRA and CDR2 as YSYEKL. This CDR3 is built from 15 residues. In DNA, the CDR3 is TGCGCCAGCAGCCCCGGACAGGGGCCCAACTATGGCTACACCTTC. Amino acids: CASSPGQGPNYGYTF.

The J gene is TRBJ1-4, the V gene TRBV30; 7 bases agree with TRBD1. The CDR3 consists of 14 residues. Per the germline V gene, CDR1 is GTSNPN and CDR2 is SVGIG (reference sequence). Unmatched junction bases numbered 13, after V lost 7 bases and J lost 8 bases. As DNA, the CDR3 is TGTGCCTTTCGAGAAGGGGGCGGTCCAGAAAAACTGTTTTTT. Translating it yields CAFREGGGPEKLFF.

The chain couples TRBV19 to TRBJ2-5, with 7 positions matching TRBD2. Per germline, CDR1 LNHDA and CDR2 SQIVND (reference sequence). The CDR3 covers 16 residues. The V segment lost 3 bases and the J segment 4 bases; nucleotides outside the gene matches: 11. CDR3 DNA sequence: TGTGCCAGTAGTATTACGTTTGGTGGGGGGGGAGAGACCCAGTACTTC. It yields the protein CASSITFGGGGETQYF.

The chain's CDR3 is CASSLGGVEGKFF. Written as DNA, the CDR3 is TGTGCCAGCAGCTTGGGGGGAGTAGAGGGGAAGTTCTTC. V usage is TRBV13 and J usage is TRBJ2-1; D possibly corresponds to TRBD2 (6 bases). Germline lookup yields CDR1 PRHDT and CDR2 FYEKMQ (reference sequence). CDR3 length: 13 amino acids. V gave up 3 bases and J gave up 14 bases, with 17 bases separating them.

The chain has TRBV6-1 and TRBJ1-5, with 11 bases lining up with TRBD1. The junction had 9 bases not matched to a gene; V was cut back by 3 bases and J by 11 bases. Germline assignment: CDR1 MNHNS and CDR2 SASEGT. The CDR3 extends over 15 amino acids. Written as DNA, the CDR3 is TGTGCCAGCAGTGATAGGACAGGGGGCCGTGTGACCCAGCATTTT. Protein sequence: CASSDRTGGRVTQHF.

The chain couples TRBV6-1 to TRBJ2-7; D gene uncertain. Between the trimmed V and J ends, which lost 0 bases and 3 bases, there was a span of 12 bases. The germline V gene has CDR1 MNHNS and CDR2 SASEGT. CDR3 length equals 15 residues. CDR3 in amino acids: CASSEAPTWIYEQYF. CDR3 nucleotides: TGTGCCAGCAGTGAAGCCCCGACTTGGATCTACGAGCAGTACTTC.

The gene calls are TRBV19 and TRBJ1-1, with a weak D call TRBD1 (6 bases). The CDR3 totals 14 residues. Trimming removed 6 bases from V and 3 bases from J, with 14 bases in between. CDR1 and CDR2 (germline): LNHDA, SQIVND (reference sequence). CDR3 protein: CASRSTGYDTEAFF. CDR3 bases: TGTGCCAGTAGGTCAACAGGGTACGACACTGAAGCTTTCTTT.

The gene calls are TRBV29-1 and TRBJ1-1, with 9 bases aligning to TRBD1. Per germline, CDR1 SQVTM and CDR2 ANQGSEA. Trimming removed 3 bases from V and 4 bases from J; junction bases left unmatched: 9. The CDR3 consists of 15 residues. The chain's CDR3 is CSVDVYGQGPTEAFF. CDR3 bases: TGCAGCGTTGACGTTTACGGACAGGGGCCCACTGAAGCTTTCTTT.

The chain couples TRBV6-5 to TRBJ1-2, with 7 bases that match TRBD1. This CDR3 has 13 residues. Per germline, CDR1 MNHEY and CDR2 SVGAGI. After removal of 7 bases from V and 4 bases from J, the junction contained 6 bases not matched to a gene. CDR3 nucleotides: TGTGCCAGCACCCGAAGGGACAGCTATGGCTACACCTTC. Its protein is CASTRRDSYGYTF.

The rearrangement uses TRBV27 and TRBJ1-2; 7 nucleotides match TRBD1. Germline V gene lookup returns CDR1 MNHEY and CDR2 SMNVEV (reference sequence). The V and J ends lost 5 bases and 0 bases, in that order; junction bases with no gene match: 6. The length of the CDR3 is 15 residues. The DNA of the CDR3 is TGTGCCAGCAGTCAACCCGGGACAGCTAACTATGGCTACACCTTC. Its translation is CASSQPGTANYGYTF.

The chain has TRBV6-1 and TRBJ1-2; no reliable D call. The germline CDR1 and CDR2 sequences are MNHNS and SASEGT. Trimming pared 2 bases from V and 1 base from J, leaving 8 bases between. CDR3 length equals 14 residues. This CDR3 is CASSETGDNYGYTF. The CDR3 nucleotides read TGTGCCAGCAGTGAAACCGGAGATAACTATGGCTACACCTTC.

A remark on this clone: An end of the junction does not agree with germline; a read error may underlie this. The chain combines TRBV6-1 with TRBJ2-7; TRBD2 aligns across 12 bases. The CDR3 consists of 14 residues. Germline V gene data show CDR1 as MNHNS and CDR2 as SASEGT. CDR3 nucleotide sequence: TGTGCCAGCGGCCTAGCGGGGGGGCCCTACGAGCAGTGCTTC. Protein: CASGLAGGPYEQCF.

This chain joins TRBV6-6 and TRBJ2-3; a possible D gene is TRBD1 (6 bases). V was pared by 3 bases and J by 3 bases, with 13 bases between. CDR1 is MNHNY, CDR2 SVGAGI, per germline (reference sequence). This CDR3 is 15 amino acids long. CDR3 DNA: TGTGCCAGCAGTTATCGGCAGGGGTTAACAGATACGCAGTATTTT. Encoded protein: CASSYRQGLTDTQYF.

DNA for the CDR3: TGTGCCACCAGCAGCGCCGGAGGGTTGACTGAAGCTTTCTTT. Protein product: CATSSAGGLTEAFF. The rearrangement links TRBV15 to TRBJ1-1; no reliable D call. Germline lookup yields CDR1 LNHNV and CDR2 YYDKDF (reference sequence). The V end was cut by 3 bases, the J end by 5 bases, with 13 bases between. CDR3 size: 14 residues.

The V gene is TRBV5-1, the J gene TRBJ2-7; D is possibly TRBD2 (6 bases). Germline V gene data show CDR1 as SGHRS and CDR2 as YFSETQ. Trimming removed 6 bases from V and 7 bases from J, with 17 bases in between. The CDR3 is 13 residues long. CDR3: CASTPAGKREQYF. As DNA, the CDR3 is TGCGCCAGCACCCCGGCGGGGAAGCGGGAGCAGTACTTC. The whole variable domain, remainder taken from reference TRBV5-1 and TRBJ2-7, is KAGVTQTPRYLIKTRGQQVTLSCSPISGHRSVSWYQQTPGQGLQFLFEYFSETQRNKGNFPGRFSGRQFSNSRSEMNVSTLELGDSALYLCASTPAGKREQYFGPGTRLTVT.

The chain uses TRBV10-1 and TRBJ1-3, with 7 positions matching TRBD1. Unmatched junction bases numbered 9, after V lost 6 bases and J lost 4 bases. The CDR3 is 15 amino acids. Germline-derived CDR1 and CDR2 are WNHNN and SYGVQD (reference sequence). CDR3 amino acids: CASRATGNTGNTIYF. The CDR3 DNA reads as TGCGCCAGCAGAGCGACAGGGAATACCGGAAACACCATATATTTT.

The gene calls are TRBV9 and TRBJ1-1, with D perhaps matching TRBD1 (6 bases). Deletions cut 0 bases from V and 8 bases from J, with 26 bases between. Germline values: CDR1 SGDLS, CDR2 YYNGEE. The CDR3 is 18 amino acids. The CDR3 loop reads CASSVVLGGGGISEEAFF. The CDR3 DNA reads TGTGCCAGCAGCGTAGTTTTAGGAGGGGGGGGGATCTCGGAAGAAGCTTTCTTT.

The V gene is TRBV19, the J gene TRBJ1-1; D not resolved. This CDR3 comprises 13 residues. CDR1 LNHDA and CDR2 SQIVND come from the germline V gene (reference sequence). V was pared by 1 base and J by 5 bases, with 8 bases between. The CDR3 bases are TGTGCCAGTAGTATAGGGCGGGAAACTGAAGCTTTCTTT. Protein product: CASSIGRETEAFF.

V gene TRBV7-9 combines with J gene TRBJ2-1, with 7 bases matching TRBD1. Trimming removed 1 base from V and 7 bases from J; junction bases left unmatched: 13. CDR3 length: 17 amino acids. Germline V CDR1 and CDR2: SEHNR, FQNEAQ (reference sequence). The CDR3 protein is CASSLEGAGTKGNEQFF. The CDR3 bases are TGTGCCAGCAGCTTAGAGGGGGCCGGGACCAAGGGAAATGAGCAGTTCTTC.